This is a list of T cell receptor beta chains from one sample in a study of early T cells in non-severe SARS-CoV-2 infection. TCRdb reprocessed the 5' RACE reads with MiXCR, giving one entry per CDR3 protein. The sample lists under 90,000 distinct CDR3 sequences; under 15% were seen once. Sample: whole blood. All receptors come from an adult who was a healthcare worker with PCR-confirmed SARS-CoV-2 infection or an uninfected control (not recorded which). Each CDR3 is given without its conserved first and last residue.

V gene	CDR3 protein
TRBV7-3	ASSLSGTGANVLT
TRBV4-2	ASSQDNRVNTEAF
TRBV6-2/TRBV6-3	ASSYAVEQF
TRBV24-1	ATRAGGGEQY
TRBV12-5	ASGLDEYNEQF
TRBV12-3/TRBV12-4	ASSFSEQIQY
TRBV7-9	ASSSSPDRDHEQY
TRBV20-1	SANKPVNTEAF
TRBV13	ASSSGLTNTGELF
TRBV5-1	ASSPSRSYNEQF
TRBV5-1	ASSLTNRGLRTDTQY
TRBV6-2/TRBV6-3	ASSYRTGYGYT
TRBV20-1	SAGLADLSYNEQF
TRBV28	ASSLPGEEAGELF
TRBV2	ASSANLDSSAGELF
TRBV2	ASSEWSNEQY
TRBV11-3	ASSPRTGYEQY
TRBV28	ASGSPSGRTGELF
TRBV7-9	ASTSLQGSEAF
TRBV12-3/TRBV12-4	ASSEYAKNEKLF
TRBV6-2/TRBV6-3	ASSYSPGPGNQPQH
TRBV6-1	ASTRASNSPLH
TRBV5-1	ASSPGKNYEQY
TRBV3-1	ASSQGTGSTGELF